This T cell receptor beta chain was profiled in a study of naive and memory T cell subsets. Findings of the study overall: Diversity fell and Gini index rose from naive through CM, EM, EMRA. A few larger clonotypes appeared in naive repertoires, especially CD8, possibly memory cells re-expressing CD45RA.

Both TRBC1 and TRBC2 were covered by a beta constant-region primer of two equimolar oligonucleotides. Nested alpha and beta constant-region primers with the SP2 primer drove four PCR rounds on ligated cDNA. Ligation attached a single-stranded oligonucleotide with a 12-nucleotide UMI and the SP2 primer to the cDNA 3' end. Using its own MiXCR run on the UMI-ligation and nested PCR reads, TCRdb lists one record per CDR3 protein. The table shows roughly 92,000 distinct CDR3 sequences, with around 11% occurring only once. The sample holds a few counts of this clonotype. Its specificity is not known. Germline loops: CDR1 SGHTA, CDR2 FQGNSA. The CDR3 has 14 amino acids. Deletions cut 1 base from V and 8 bases from J, with 12 bases between. Alpha and beta libraries were amplified separately from the second PCR onward. Cells stained for CD3, CD4, CD8, CD45RA, CD27 and viability were sorted into four CD45RA/CD27 subsets.

The TCR originated in a human donor in good health. Sequenced material: naive CD4+ T cells from blood. The gene calls are TRBV7-2 and TRBJ2-1, with D possibly TRBD1 on 6 matching bases. CDR3 nucleotide sequence: TGTGCCAGCAGCTTAGAACAGGGCAGGGATGAGCAGTTCTTC. Translation gives CASSLEQGRDEQFF.